These 20 T cell receptor beta chains originate from one sample sequenced in a study of beta chain features in type 1 diabetes. Every bit of the isolated RNA underwent reverse transcription, so sequencing read expressed TCRB transcripts. The data were produced by immunoSEQ multiplex PCR, yet TCRdb's version contains in-frame clones alone and is incomplete. The sample has around 300,000 clones, about 11% seen once; the top ten hold around 0.015%. Input material: naive CD4+ T cells from blood. These TCRs come from a woman in her twenties or thirties in good health.

The chain couples TRBV7-2 to TRBJ2-7; the D is unclear. The CDR3 has 13 amino acids. The ends were cut back, 2 bases at V and 8 bases at J, with 13 bases in the middle. CDR1 and CDR2 from the germline V gene are SGHTA and FQGNSA. CDR3 amino acids: CASSLRQERKQYF. Here the CDR3 DNA reads TGTGCCAGCAGCTTACGGCAGGAAAGAAAGCAGTACTTC. The full variable domain, completed using reference TRBV7-2 and TRBJ2-7, is GAGVSQSPSNKVTEKGKDVELRCDPISGHTALYWYRQSLGQGLEFLIYFQGNSAPDKSGLPSDRFSAERTGGSVSTLTIQRTQQEDSAVYLCASSLRQERKQYFGPGTRLTVT.

This clone was found a few times. The rearrangement uses TRBV18 and TRBJ1-1, with 7 bases aligning to TRBD1. V lost 4 bases to trimming and J lost 6 bases; unmatched junction nucleotides: 8. In germline, CDR1 is KGHSH, CDR2 LQKENI. CDR3 length: 14 residues. CDR3 sequence: CASSLATGIAEAFF. The CDR3 DNA reads TGTGCCAGCTCACTGGCGACAGGGATCGCTGAAGCTTTCTTT. Supplemented by reference TRBV18 and TRBJ1-1, the full variable domain reads NAGVMQNPRHLVRRRGQEARLRCSPMKGHSHVYWYRQLPEEGLKFMVYLQKENIIDESGMPKERFSAEFPKEGPSILRIQQVVRGDSAAYFCASSLATGIAEAFFGQGTRLTVV.

The chain couples TRBV7-3 to TRBJ1-5; 7 bases agree with TRBD1. Germline assignment: CDR1 SGHTA and CDR2 FQGTGA. J was trimmed by 12 bases and V by 0 bases; bases with no gene match: 11. The CDR3 has 15 residues. The chain's CDR3 is CASSLTEQGKVDQHF. The CDR3 DNA reads as TGTGCCAGCAGCTTAACGGAACAGGGGAAAGTCGACCAGCATTTT.

The chain employs TRBV11-2 and TRBJ1-5, with 12 bases fitting TRBD1. The CDR3 loop spans 19 amino acids. V gave up 5 bases and J gave up 0 bases; unmatched junction bases: 11. Germline loops: CDR1 SGHAT, CDR2 FQNNGV. The CDR3, as DNA: TGTGCCAGCAGCCCCACCGGGGACAGGGGGCTTGATAGCAATCAGCCCCAGCATTTT. Translated, it gives CASSPTGDRGLDSNQPQHF.

The rearrangement links TRBV7-8 to TRBJ2-2, with a possible D match to TRBD2 (6 bases). Trimming took off 2 bases at V and 7 bases at J, with 14 bases between the two ends. From germline, CDR1 is SGHVS and CDR2 FQNEAQ. This CDR3 is 15 amino acids long. DNA for the CDR3: TGTGCCAGCAGCTTAACGGGAGTGTCCCACGGGGAGCTGTTTTTT. It yields the protein CASSLTGVSHGELFF.

J is TRBJ2-7 and V is TRBV5-4, with TRBD1 matching over 8 bases. The V segment lost 3 bases and the J segment 2 bases; nucleotides outside the gene matches: 4. This CDR3 has 14 residues. Germline CDR1 is SGHNT and CDR2 is YYREEE (reference sequence). The CDR3 loop is CASSSGQAPYEQYF. The CDR3 coding sequence is TGTGCCAGCAGCTCGGGACAGGCGCCCTACGAGCAGTACTTC. Full variable domain (remainder filled in from reference TRBV5-4 and TRBJ2-7): ETGVTQSPTHLIKTRGQQVTLRCSSQSGHNTVSWYQQALGQGPQFIFQYYREEENGRGNFPPRFSGLQFPNYSSELNVNALELDDSALYLCASSSGQAPYEQYFGPGTRLTVT.

This clone was seen more than once but under ten times. The chain carries TRBV9 and TRBJ2-1; 7 nucleotides agree with TRBD2. The V and J ends lost 2 bases and 5 bases, in that order; junction bases with no gene match: 7. Germline CDR1 reads SGDLS; CDR2 reads YYNGEE. CDR3 size: 15 residues. This CDR3 reads CASSVASGIDNEQFF. The CDR3 DNA sequence: TGTGCCAGCAGCGTCGCTAGCGGCATAGACAATGAGCAGTTCTTC.

The chain combines TRBV18 with TRBJ2-3; 12 bases align to TRBD2. This CDR3 has 17 amino acids. Germline CDR1 is KGHSH and CDR2 is LQKENI. Trimming removed 2 bases from V and 5 bases from J; junction bases left unmatched: 8. The CDR3 region is CASSPSNAGLAGDTQYF. CDR3 sequence (DNA): TGTGCCAGCTCACCATCCAATGCGGGACTAGCGGGAGATACGCAGTATTTT.

The V gene is TRBV7-3, the J gene TRBJ2-1; 11 bases match TRBD2. V lost 0 bases and J lost 6; bases outside the gene matches: 4. The CDR3 extends over 16 amino acids. Per germline, CDR1 SGHTA and CDR2 FQGTGA. The CDR3 sequence: CASSLTGTSGFNEQFF. DNA for the CDR3: TGTGCCAGCAGCTTAACAGGGACTAGCGGATTCAATGAGCAGTTCTTC.

This clone was seen only a few times. The chain combines TRBV11-2 with TRBJ2-7, with D possibly being TRBD1 (6 bases). Trimming took 6 bases from V and 0 from J, leaving 12 bases between them. Germline assignment: CDR1 SGHAT and CDR2 FQNNGV. The CDR3 spans 14 residues. In nucleotides, the CDR3 is TGTGCCAGCAGATCCCGGGACACCTCCTACGAGCAGTACTTC. Translation: CASRSRDTSYEQYF.

This chain connects TRBV30 to TRBJ2-3, with 10 bases aligning to TRBD2. Germline CDR1 and CDR2: GTSNPN and SVGIG (reference sequence). There are 15 residues in the CDR3. The junction had 5 bases not matched to a gene; V was cut back by 2 bases and J by 3 bases. The CDR3 loop is CAWSILAGVTDTQYF. CDR3 coding DNA: TGTGCCTGGAGTATCCTAGCGGGAGTGACAGATACGCAGTATTTT.

In its sample, this clone was seen a few times. V gene TRBV28 combines with J gene TRBJ2-3, with 12 bases matching TRBD1. The junction had 11 bases not matched to a gene; V was cut back by 5 bases and J by 5 bases. Germline loops: CDR1 MDHEN, CDR2 SYDVKM. The CDR3 length is 17 residues. The CDR3, as DNA: TGTGCCAGCAGTAGTTCCGGGACAGGGGGCGCGGGAGATACGCAGTATTTT. It yields the protein CASSSSGTGGAGDTQYF. Full variable domain (missing parts from reference TRBV28 and TRBJ2-3): DVKVTQSSRYLVKRTGEKVFLECVQDMDHENMFWYRQDPGLGLRLIYFSYDVKMKEKGDIPEGYSVSREKKERFSLILESASTNQTSMYLCASSSSGTGGAGDTQYFGPGTRLTVL.

This clone appeared a few times. The J gene is TRBJ2-3, the V gene TRBV5-1; TRBD2 is a possible D gene (6 bases). CDR1 is SGHRS, CDR2 YFSETQ, per germline. This CDR3 spans 13 amino acids. V lost 7 bases and J 2 bases, leaving 11 bases between the germline ends. As DNA, the CDR3 is TGCGCCAGCGGGGAGGCTTTCACAGATACGCAGTATTTT. As protein: CASGEAFTDTQYF.

This clone has a handful of counts. V and J are TRBV28 and TRBJ1-2, with 7 bases aligning to TRBD1. J lost 2 bases, V lost 2 bases, and 11 bases had no gene match. This CDR3 has 17 residues. Germline CDR1 and CDR2: MDHEN and SYDVKM. CDR3 in DNA: TGTGCCAGCAGTTTACTTAAGTACGGCAGGGGGAACTATGGCTACACCTTC. Amino acid sequence: CASSLLKYGRGNYGYTF.

The chain carries TRBV10-3 and TRBJ1-5; D not certain. The CDR3 sequence is 15 residues long. The germline V gene encodes CDR1 ENHRY and CDR2 SYGVKD. V dropped 3 bases and J dropped 1 base, with 10 bases sitting between them. The CDR3 here is CAISDRGLSNQPQHF. As DNA, the CDR3 is TGTGCCATCAGTGACCGAGGGTTAAGCAATCAGCCCCAGCATTTT.

The CDR3 region is CASSPRDRGRQYF. The CDR3 DNA reads TGTGCCAGCAGCCCAAGGGACAGGGGACGGCAGTACTTC. The chain is built from TRBV7-2 and TRBJ2-7; TRBD1 aligns across 10 bases. J lost 9 bases, V lost 5 bases, and 7 bases had no gene match. The germline gives CDR1 SGHTA, CDR2 FQGNSA. CDR3 length: 13 amino acids.

V and J are TRBV11-3 and TRBJ2-1; a possible D gene is TRBD1 (6 bases). This CDR3 has 14 residues. Trimming took off 0 bases at V and 10 bases at J, with 13 bases between the two ends. Germline-derived CDR1 and CDR2 are SGHNT and YENEEA. The CDR3 reads CASSLDRSRGEQFF. Written as DNA, the CDR3 is TGTGCCAGCAGCTTAGATAGGTCCAGGGGCGAGCAGTTCTTC.

The V and J genes are TRBV19 and TRBJ2-5; 9 bases are a match to TRBD1. This CDR3 has 14 amino acids. After removal of 5 bases from V and 4 bases from J, the junction contained 5 bases not matched to a gene. Looked up from germline, CDR1 is LNHDA and CDR2 is SQIVND (reference sequence). The CDR3 spells CASSVTGGGETQYF. Here the CDR3 DNA reads TGTGCCAGTAGTGTCACAGGGGGCGGAGAGACCCAGTACTTC.

Only a few counts were recorded for this clone. The rearrangement joins TRBV29-1 to TRBJ2-1, with 10 positions matching TRBD2. V was clipped by 4 bases and J by 10 bases; unmatched bases: 7. In germline, CDR1 is SQVTM, CDR2 ANQGSEA. The CDR3 extends over 13 amino acids. CDR3 sequence (DNA): TGCAGCGTTGTGGCTAGCGGGAGTGGGGAGCAGTTCTTC. It codes for CSVVASGSGEQFF.

This clone was observed a handful of times. V gene TRBV27 combines with J gene TRBJ2-7; 7 bases map to TRBD1. The length of the CDR3 is 12 residues. Per germline, CDR1 MNHEY and CDR2 SMNVEV (reference sequence). The V segment lost 10 bases and the J segment 2 bases; nucleotides outside the gene matches: 5. The CDR3, as DNA: TGTGCCAATCGGGACAGAACCTACGAGCAGTACTTC. Its translation is CANRDRTYEQYF.